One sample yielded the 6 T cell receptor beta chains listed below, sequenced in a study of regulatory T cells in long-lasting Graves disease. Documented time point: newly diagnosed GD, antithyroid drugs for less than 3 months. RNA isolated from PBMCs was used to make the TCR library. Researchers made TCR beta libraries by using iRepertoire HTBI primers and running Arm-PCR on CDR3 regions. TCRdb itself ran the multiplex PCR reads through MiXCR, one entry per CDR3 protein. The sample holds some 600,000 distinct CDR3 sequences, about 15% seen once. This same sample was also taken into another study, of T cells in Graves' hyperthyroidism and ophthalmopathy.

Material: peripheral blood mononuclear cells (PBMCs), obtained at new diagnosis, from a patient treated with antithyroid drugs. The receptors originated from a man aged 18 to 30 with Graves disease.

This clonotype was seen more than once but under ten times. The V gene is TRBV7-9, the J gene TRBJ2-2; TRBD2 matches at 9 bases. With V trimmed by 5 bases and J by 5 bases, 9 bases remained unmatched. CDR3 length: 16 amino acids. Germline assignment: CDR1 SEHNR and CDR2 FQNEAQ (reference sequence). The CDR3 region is CASSQVAGEETGELFF. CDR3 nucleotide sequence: TGTGCCAGCAGCCAGGTAGCGGGAGAGGAAACCGGGGAGCTGTTTTTT.

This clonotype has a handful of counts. Here the CDR3 DNA reads TGCGCCAGCAGCCTGTCGGCCAGTTTCTTTCGACCCTACGAGCAGTACTTC. Its translation: CASSLSASFFRPYEQYF. The gene calls are TRBV5-1 and TRBJ2-7; D call uncertain. Germline CDR1 SGHRS, CDR2 YFSETQ. There are 17 residues in the CDR3. The V gene lost 4 bases and the J gene lost 2 bases, with 22 bases spanning the gap.

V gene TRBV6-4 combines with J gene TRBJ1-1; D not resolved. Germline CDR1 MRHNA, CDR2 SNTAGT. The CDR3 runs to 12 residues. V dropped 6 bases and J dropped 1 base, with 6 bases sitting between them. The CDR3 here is CASRRSNTEAFF. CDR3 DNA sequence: TGTGCCAGCAGGAGATCGAACACTGAAGCTTTCTTT.

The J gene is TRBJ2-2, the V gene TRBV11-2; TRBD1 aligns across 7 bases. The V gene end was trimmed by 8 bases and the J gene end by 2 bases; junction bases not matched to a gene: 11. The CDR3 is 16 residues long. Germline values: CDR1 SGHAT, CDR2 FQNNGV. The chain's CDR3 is CASRTPGQLNTGELFF. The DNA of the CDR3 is TGTGCCAGCCGGACGCCGGGACAGCTCAACACCGGGGAGCTGTTTTTT.

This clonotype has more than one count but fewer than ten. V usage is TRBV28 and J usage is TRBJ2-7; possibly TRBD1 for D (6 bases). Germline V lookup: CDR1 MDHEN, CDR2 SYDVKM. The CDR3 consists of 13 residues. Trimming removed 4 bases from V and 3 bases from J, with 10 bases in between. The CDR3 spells CASSSDRIYEQYF. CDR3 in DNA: TGTGCCAGCAGTTCAGACAGGATCTACGAGCAGTACTTC.

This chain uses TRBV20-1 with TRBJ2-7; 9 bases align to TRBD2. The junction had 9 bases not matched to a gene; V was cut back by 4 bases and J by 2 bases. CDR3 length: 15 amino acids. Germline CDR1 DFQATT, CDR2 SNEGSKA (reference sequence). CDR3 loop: CSAIPVAGVTYEQYF. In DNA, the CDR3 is TGCAGTGCTATTCCGGTAGCGGGGGTGACCTACGAGCAGTACTTC.